The clone carrying this TCR beta chain was counted a few times. Its antigen remains unidentified. This record belongs to a study of T-cell reconstitution after alpha-beta-depleted transplantation in children. Unique molecular identifiers were used to barcode this TCRbeta library. Using its own MiXCR run on the PCR reads, TCRdb lists one record per CDR3 protein. Among 300,000 to 400,000 distinct CDR3 sequences listed, under 20% were seen once. The study, taken as a whole, reports: Surviving recipient T cells and thymic progenitors accounted for the high day-60 TCRbeta diversity observed in some patients. It was reported that alpha-beta T cells came from several hundred expanded graft clones (about two months after transplant). Newly made T cells mostly supplied T-cell counts and diversity one year after transplant.

The clonotype originates from a male patient aged 2 to 10 who had a stem cell transplant for acute lymphoblastic leukemia, so the T cells may come from the graft donor. Sequenced here: PBMCs, mostly from graft donor cells, sampled 360 days after TCRalphabeta/CD19-depleted stem cell transplant.

The CDR3 region has the DNA TGTGCCAGCAAGGGGGACAGCCGAATGGAGACCCAGTACTTC. It specifies CASKGDSRMETQYF. The chain combines TRBV12-3 or TRBV12-4 with TRBJ2-5; 7 bases match TRBD1. Unmatched junction bases numbered 10, after V lost 7 bases and J lost 5 bases. The CDR3 has 14 amino acids.